A single sample is the source of the 31 T cell receptor beta chains below, sequenced in a study of neurological immune-mediated disorders. TCRdb re-derived calls from the 5' RACE reads in MiXCR, one entry per CDR3 protein. The sample comprises about 48,000 distinct CDR3 sequences, over 9% of which are singletons, and 21% rests with the top ten. Specimen: PBMCs. Source of these receptors: a woman in her 40s with HTLV-1-associated myelopathy (HAM/TSP).

This clonotype was recorded at least ten times. V and J are TRBV5-8 and TRBJ2-7; no reliable D call. The germline V gene encodes CDR1 SGHTS and CDR2 YDEGEE. V lost 0 bases and J 6 bases, leaving 19 bases between the germline ends. This CDR3 region has 16 residues. CDR3 sequence reads: CASSLVSGSTVGEQYF. The CDR3 DNA reads as TGTGCCAGCAGCTTGGTCTCGGGCTCCACGGTTGGCGAGCAGTACTTC. Complete variable domain (other parts from reference TRBV5-8 and TRBJ2-7): EAGVTQSPTHLIKTRGQQATLRCSPISGHTSVYWYQQALGLGLQFLLWYDEGEERNRGNFPPRFSGRQFPNYSSELNVNALELEDSALYLCASSLVSGSTVGEQYFGPGTRLTVT.

This clonotype showed up many times. V gene TRBV14 combines with J gene TRBJ2-1; TRBD2 agrees at 11 bases. Germline-derived CDR1 and CDR2 are SGHDN and FVKESK. This CDR3 is built from 16 residues. Unmatched junction bases numbered 7, after V lost 2 bases and J lost 7 bases. The CDR3 region has the DNA TGTGCCAGCAGCCAAATGATAGCGGGGGGGCGAAATGAGCAGTTCTTC. The encoded protein is CASSQMIAGGRNEQFF.

This clonotype was seen at least ten times. The rearrangement links TRBV2 to TRBJ1-1, with D tentatively TRBD1 (6 bases). CDR1 is SNHLY, CDR2 FYNNEI, per germline. The CDR3 contains 13 residues. V lost 9 bases and J lost 4, with 15 bases in between. The CDR3 spells CASAGEGITEAFF. CDR3 sequence (DNA): TGTGCCAGTGCAGGGGAAGGAATCACTGAAGCTTTCTTT.

The table lists this clonotype with many counts. The chain recombines TRBV12-3 or TRBV12-4 with TRBJ2-7, with 12 bases identical to TRBD2. This CDR3 is built from 16 residues. Trimming cost V 6 bases and J 0 bases; bases outside gene matches: 6. Here the CDR3 DNA reads TGTGCCAGCAGCCCTCGACTAGCGGGGGACTCCTACGAGCAGTACTTC. Protein product: CASSPRLAGDSYEQYF.

This clonotype was counted ten times or more. This chain uses TRBV20-1 with TRBJ2-3, with 9 bases fitting TRBD2. This CDR3 comprises 15 residues. The germline gives CDR1 DFQATT, CDR2 SNEGSKA (reference sequence). Losses at the gene ends were 3 bases for V and 4 bases for J; bases not matched to a gene: 8. CDR3 residues: CSASSGAGGADTQYF. The CDR3 DNA is TGCAGTGCTAGTTCGGGAGCGGGGGGCGCAGATACGCAGTATTTT.

The chain couples TRBV4-1 to TRBJ1-6, with TRBD1 as a possible D gene (5 bases). The CDR3 extends over 18 amino acids. The germline V and J ends were trimmed by 4 bases and 1 base, with 17 bases remaining between them. Germline V gene data show CDR1 as MGHRA and CDR2 as YSYEKL. The CDR3 loop reads CASSLYLGAGSYNSPLHF. As DNA, the CDR3 is TGCGCCAGCAGCCTCTACCTAGGGGCAGGGTCCTATAATTCACCCCTCCACTTT.

This clonotype has at least ten counts. The genes are TRBV7-9 and TRBJ2-1, with D tentatively TRBD2 (7 bases). Germline lookup yields CDR1 SEHNR and CDR2 FQNEAQ (reference sequence). The CDR3 contains 18 residues. V dropped 2 bases and J dropped 8 bases, with 25 bases sitting between them. The CDR3 coding sequence is TGTGCCAGCAGCTTAAGGGGGGACAAGGGACTACCCTTAGATGAGCAGTTCTTC. Protein product: CASSLRGDKGLPLDEQFF.

This clonotype was seen at least ten times. The chain carries TRBV4-1 and TRBJ1-6, with TRBD1 matching over 7 bases. The CDR3 covers 15 residues. The germline V gene encodes CDR1 MGHRA and CDR2 YSYEKL. Unmatched junction bases numbered 4, after V lost 2 bases and J lost 6 bases. CDR3 protein: CASSQLAGGNSPLHF. DNA for the CDR3: TGCGCCAGCAGCCAATTGGCAGGGGGTAATTCACCCCTCCACTTT.

The sample holds many counts of this clonotype. This chain links TRBV7-6 with TRBJ2-3; 11 bases line up with TRBD1. The CDR3 runs to 17 residues. V dropped 0 bases and J dropped 4; count of bases not matched to a gene: 6. The germline gives CDR1 SGHVS, CDR2 FNYEAQ. The CDR3 region is CASSLALPGQGADTQYF. Written as DNA, the CDR3 is TGTGCCAGCAGCTTAGCTCTCCCGGGACAGGGGGCAGATACGCAGTATTTT.

This clonotype came up many times. This chain links TRBV20-1 with TRBJ1-1; TRBD1 agrees at 9 bases. The CDR3 loop spans 16 amino acids. The V and J ends lost 3 bases and 5 bases, in that order; junction bases with no gene match: 13. Germline CDR1 reads DFQATT; CDR2 reads SNEGSKA (reference sequence). CDR3 bases: TGCAGTGCTAGCCCGAGACAGGGGGTAGAGGGGACTGAAGCTTTCTTT. Translation: CSASPRQGVEGTEAFF.

This clonotype was seen at least ten times. The CDR3 sequence is CSGGLAEPYEQYF. The CDR3 DNA is TGCAGTGGCGGACTAGCGGAGCCCTACGAGCAGTACTTC. The chain is built from TRBV20-1 and TRBJ2-7; TRBD2 aligns across 10 bases. V lost 7 bases, J lost 2 bases, and 5 bases stayed unmatched. CDR3 length: 13 amino acids. The germline CDR1 and CDR2 sequences are DFQATT and SNEGSKA (reference sequence).

This clonotype was found many times. This rearrangement joins TRBV14 to TRBJ2-1, with D perhaps assigned TRBD1 or TRBD2 (5 bases each). Germline assignment: CDR1 SGHDN and CDR2 FVKESK. This CDR3 contains 18 residues. The V end lost 2 bases, the J end lost 1 base, and 18 bases lay between the germline ends. CDR3 loop: CASSQLFGATLSYNEQFF. The CDR3 DNA reads TGTGCCAGCAGCCAACTCTTCGGGGCCACCCTATCCTACAATGAGCAGTTCTTC.

This clonotype showed up many times. V gene TRBV4-3 combines with J gene TRBJ1-2; D is perhaps TRBD1 (6 bases). V shed 0 bases and J shed 3 bases, with 11 bases lying between them. This CDR3 region has 15 residues. Germline V gene data show CDR1 as LGHNA and CDR2 as YSLEER. The CDR3 nucleotides read TGCGCCAGCAGCCAAGATAGGACAGAACACTATGGCTACACCTTC. Translation: CASSQDRTEHYGYTF.

Comments on this clonotype: Just one base apart from a much larger clone, this may be a read error. The chain uses TRBV20-1 and TRBJ2-7; D call uncertain. V was cut by 6 bases and J by 2 bases, with 17 bases left in between. CDR3 length: 14 residues. Per germline, CDR1 DFQATT and CDR2 SNEGSKA (reference sequence). The CDR3 protein is CSAMMLELPYEQYF. In DNA, the CDR3 is TGCAGTGCCATGATGTTAGAGCTCCCCTACGAGCAGTACTTC.

At least ten counts were recorded for this clonotype. V gene TRBV7-7 combines with J gene TRBJ2-2; 9 bases match TRBD1. The CDR3 covers 15 residues. The junction had 2 bases not matched to a gene; V was cut back by 5 bases and J by 1 base. CDR1 is SSHAT, CDR2 FNYEAQ, per germline (reference sequence). The CDR3 DNA follows: TGTGCCAGCAGCCGGGGACAGGGGAACACCGGGGAGCTGTTTTTT. This gives the protein CASSRGQGNTGELFF.

The V call is TRBV5-1, the J call TRBJ2-3, with D tentatively TRBD1 (7 bases). The CDR3 sequence is 15 residues long. CDR1 and CDR2 from the germline V gene are SGHRS and YFSETQ. Trimming took off 3 bases at V and 6 bases at J, with 17 bases between the two ends. The CDR3 protein is CASSSGVGGRDTQYF. As DNA, the CDR3 is TGCGCCAGCAGCTCGGGGGTAGGGGGCAGGGATACGCAGTATTTT.

The sample holds a few counts of this clonotype. One end of the junction does not line up with germline, which may come from a read error. The chain has TRBV4-1 and TRBJ2-1; D is unresolved. CDR3 length: 13 residues. The germline gives CDR1 MGHRA, CDR2 YSYEKL. The CDR3 nucleotides are TGCGCCAGCAGCCAAGATCACGAAGGCCCCCTCGTATTC. It codes for CASSQDHEGPLVF.

The chain uses TRBV2 and TRBJ1-5; 8 bases fit TRBD1. Germline CDR1 reads SNHLY; CDR2 reads FYNNEI. The trim removed 3 bases at V and 2 bases at J, leaving 3 bases unmatched. The CDR3 extends over 15 amino acids. CDR3 sequence (DNA): TGTGCCAGCAGTGACCTGGGACAGGGCAATCAGCCCCAGCATTTT. Its translation: CASSDLGQGNQPQHF.

This clonotype was counted at least ten times. The chain links TRBV5-6 to TRBJ2-7; the D is unclear. Germline V lookup: CDR1 SGHDT, CDR2 YYEEEE. The CDR3 loop spans 12 amino acids. The V and J ends lost 1 base and 7 bases respectively, with 9 bases between them. In DNA form, the CDR3 reads TGTGCCAGCAGCTTGCAGACATTGGAGCAGTACTTC. This codes for CASSLQTLEQYF.

This clonotype was counted at least ten times. CDR3 residues: CASSLLFGGNTEAFF. The DNA of the CDR3 is TGTGCCAGCAGCTTGCTATTCGGGGGGAACACTGAAGCTTTCTTT. The V call is TRBV7-9, the J call TRBJ1-1; a possible D gene is TRBD1 (5 bases). CDR3 length: 15 residues. V lost 3 bases to trimming and J lost 1 base, with 12 bases between them. Germline assignment: CDR1 SEHNR and CDR2 FQNEAQ (reference sequence).

This clonotype has at least ten counts. The chain carries TRBV6-2 or TRBV6-3 and TRBJ2-3; 10 nucleotides align to TRBD2. The V segment lost 6 bases and the J segment 2 bases; nucleotides outside the gene matches: 5. Germline CDR1 MNHEY, CDR2 SVGEGT. The CDR3 is made up of 15 amino acids. The CDR3 is CASSPGTSDTDTQYF. DNA of the CDR3: TGTGCCAGCAGCCCCGGGACTAGCGACACAGATACGCAGTATTTT.

This clonotype appeared many times. This chain joins TRBV5-1 and TRBJ2-3; a possible D gene is TRBD2 (5 bases). With 6 bases removed from V and 2 bases from J, the gap between germline ends came to 16 bases. Per germline, CDR1 SGHRS and CDR2 YFSETQ. CDR3 length equals 15 residues. The CDR3 bases are TGCGCCAGCAACCTCGGGGTTACCGTCACAGATACGCAGTATTTT. Residues: CASNLGVTVTDTQYF.

This clonotype appeared many times. V and J are TRBV5-1 and TRBJ2-3; D perhaps matches TRBD2 (6 bases). CDR1 SGHRS and CDR2 YFSETQ come from the germline V gene. This CDR3 region has 14 residues. Trimming left V 3 bases short and J 6 bases short, with 14 bases between. CDR3: CASSSGTPPDTQYF. DNA of the CDR3: TGCGCCAGCAGCTCCGGGACTCCTCCGGATACGCAGTATTTT.

There are many counts of this clonotype. The rearrangement uses TRBV2 and TRBJ1-6; a possible D gene is TRBD1 (5 bases). With 0 bases removed from V and 8 bases from J, the gap between germline ends came to 11 bases. The V gene's germline CDR1 is SNHLY and CDR2 FYNNEI. The CDR3 is 15 amino acids. The CDR3 DNA reads TGTGCCAGCAGTGAAGCTGGGGGTGGTTATTCACCCCTCCACTTT. This codes for CASSEAGGGYSPLHF. Full variable domain (missing parts from reference TRBV2 and TRBJ1-6): EPEVTQTPSHQVTQMGQEVILRCVPISNHLYFYWYRQILGQKVEFLVSFYNNEISEKSEIFDDQFSVERPDGSNFTLKIRSTKLEDSAMYFCASSEAGGGYSPLHFGNGTRLTVT.

This clonotype was picked up many times. This chain connects TRBV7-2 to TRBJ2-5; weak D call: TRBD2 (6 bases). The ends were cut back, 1 base at V and 0 bases at J, with 9 bases in the middle. Germline lookup yields CDR1 SGHTA and CDR2 FQGNSA. The CDR3 is 15 residues long. CDR3 sequence reads: CASSLVGGYQETQYF. DNA of the CDR3: TGTGCCAGCAGCTTAGTTGGGGGGTACCAAGAGACCCAGTACTTC.

The CDR3 nucleotides are TGTGCCAGCAGCCGAGACAGGGAGGCCTATGGCTACACCTTC. Its protein product is CASSRDREAYGYTF. This chain uses TRBV14 with TRBJ1-2; 7 bases are a match to TRBD1. Germline trimming cut 4 bases from V and 4 bases from J; bases unmatched to any gene: 6. Germline CDR1 is SGHDN and CDR2 is FVKESK. CDR3 length: 14 residues.

This clonotype has a count of ten or more. V usage is TRBV5-5 and J usage is TRBJ2-2; D not resolved. This CDR3 contains 14 residues. CDR1 and CDR2 from the germline V gene are SGHKS and YYEKEE (reference sequence). V was shortened by 3 bases and J by 3 bases, with 9 bases between the two germline ends. The CDR3 here is CASSWGSDTGELFF. DNA of the CDR3: TGTGCCAGCAGCTGGGGTTCGGACACCGGGGAGCTGTTTTTT.

There are many counts of this clonotype. The V and J genes are TRBV5-6 and TRBJ2-5; 12 bases fit TRBD1. V lost 3 bases to trimming and J lost 5 bases; unmatched junction nucleotides: 2. CDR1 SGHDT and CDR2 YYEEEE come from the germline V gene. The CDR3 is 14 amino acids. The CDR3 region has the DNA TGTGCCAGCAGCTGGGACAGGGGGCATGAGACCCAGTACTTC. Residues: CASSWDRGHETQYF.

This clonotype was seen many times. The rearrangement uses TRBV5-1 and TRBJ2-3; possible D gene TRBD2, 5 bases. V was pared by 5 bases and J by 0 bases, with 10 bases between. The V gene's germline CDR1 is SGHRS and CDR2 YFSETQ. This CDR3 region has 14 residues. The CDR3 DNA reads as TGCGCCAGCAGGGAGGAGTCTAGCACAGATACGCAGTATTTT. It specifies CASREESSTDTQYF.

This clonotype was picked up many times. The chain employs TRBV5-1 and TRBJ1-1; D is uncertain. The V gene lost 3 bases and the J gene lost 4 bases, with 10 bases spanning the gap. The CDR3 sequence is 13 residues long. Germline CDR1 is SGHRS and CDR2 is YFSETQ. The CDR3 region is CASSYRPGTEAFF. The CDR3 nucleotides read TGCGCCAGCAGCTATAGGCCAGGCACTGAAGCTTTCTTT.

This clonotype was observed many times. The chain couples TRBV5-1 to TRBJ2-7; no definite D call. The CDR3 runs to 16 residues. Germline CDR1 is SGHRS and CDR2 is YFSETQ. V was clipped by 5 bases and J by 5 bases, with 23 bases between them. The CDR3 DNA follows: TGCGCCAGCAGACCCTGGACGGGCGGAGTGGTAAACGAGCAGTACTTC. Translated: CASRPWTGGVVNEQYF.